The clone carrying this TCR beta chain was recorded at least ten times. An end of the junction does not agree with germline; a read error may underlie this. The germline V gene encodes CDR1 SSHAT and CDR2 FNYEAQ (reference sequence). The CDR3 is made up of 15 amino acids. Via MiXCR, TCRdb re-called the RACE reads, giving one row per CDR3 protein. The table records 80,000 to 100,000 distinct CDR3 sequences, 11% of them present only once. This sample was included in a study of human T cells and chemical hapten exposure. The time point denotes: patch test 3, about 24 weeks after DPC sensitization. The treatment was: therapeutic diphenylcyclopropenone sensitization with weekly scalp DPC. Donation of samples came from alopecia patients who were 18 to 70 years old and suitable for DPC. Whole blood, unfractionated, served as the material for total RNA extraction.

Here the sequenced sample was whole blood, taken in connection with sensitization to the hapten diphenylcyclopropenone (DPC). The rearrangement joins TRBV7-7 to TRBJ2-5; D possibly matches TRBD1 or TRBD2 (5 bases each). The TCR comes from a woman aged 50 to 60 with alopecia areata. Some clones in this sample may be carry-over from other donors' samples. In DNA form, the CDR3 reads TGTGCTAGCAGCCCTATCGGGGCTAACGCAGAGACCCAGTACTTC. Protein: CASSPIGANAETQYF. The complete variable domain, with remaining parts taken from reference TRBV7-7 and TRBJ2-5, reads GAGVSQSPRYKVTKRGQDVTLRCDPISSHATLYWYQQALGQGPEFLTYFNYEAQPDKSGLPSDRFSAERPEGSISTLTIQRTEQRDSAMYRCASSPIGANAETQYFGPGTRLLVL.